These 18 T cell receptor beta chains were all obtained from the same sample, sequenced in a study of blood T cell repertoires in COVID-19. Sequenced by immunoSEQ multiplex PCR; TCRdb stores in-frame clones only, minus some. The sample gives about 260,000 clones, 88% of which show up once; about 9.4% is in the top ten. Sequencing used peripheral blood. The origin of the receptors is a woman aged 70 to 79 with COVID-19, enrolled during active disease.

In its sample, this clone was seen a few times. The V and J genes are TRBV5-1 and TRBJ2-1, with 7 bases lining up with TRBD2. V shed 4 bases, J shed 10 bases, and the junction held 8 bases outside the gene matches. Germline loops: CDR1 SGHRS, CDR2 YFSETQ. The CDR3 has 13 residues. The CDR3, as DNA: TGCGCCAGCAGCCCGCGGCGGGAGAAGGAGCAGTTCTTC. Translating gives CASSPRREKEQFF.

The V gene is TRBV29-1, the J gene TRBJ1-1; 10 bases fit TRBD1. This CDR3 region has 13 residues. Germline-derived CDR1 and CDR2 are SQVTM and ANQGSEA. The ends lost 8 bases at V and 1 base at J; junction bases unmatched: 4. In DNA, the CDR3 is TGCAGCTTCGGGGACAGGGGGAACACTGAAGCTTTCTTT. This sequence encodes CSFGDRGNTEAFF.

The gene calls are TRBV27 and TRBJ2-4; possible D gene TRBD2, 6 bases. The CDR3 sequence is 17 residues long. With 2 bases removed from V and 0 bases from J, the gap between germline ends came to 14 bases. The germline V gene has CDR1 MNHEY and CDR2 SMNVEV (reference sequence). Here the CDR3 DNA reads TGTGCCAGCAGTTTAGAGCAGCGGGCTCTAGCCAAAAACATTCAGTACTTC. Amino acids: CASSLEQRALAKNIQYF.

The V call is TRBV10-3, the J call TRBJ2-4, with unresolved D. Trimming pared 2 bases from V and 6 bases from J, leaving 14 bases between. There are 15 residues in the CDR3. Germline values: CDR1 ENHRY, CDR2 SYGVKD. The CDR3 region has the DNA TGTGCCATCAGTGAGAAGGTAGGAGACGGAAACATTCAGTACTTC. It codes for CAISEKVGDGNIQYF.

The CDR3 region is CASSPGQGSWNTGELFF. Here the CDR3 DNA reads TGTGCCAGCAGTCCGGGACAGGGATCGTGGAACACCGGGGAGCTGTTTTTT. The chain uses TRBV5-4 and TRBJ2-2; 9 bases match TRBD1. Per the germline V gene, CDR1 is SGHNT and CDR2 is YYREEE (reference sequence). The CDR3 is made up of 17 amino acids. With 5 bases clipped from V and 1 base from J, the junction kept 9 bases outside the gene matches.

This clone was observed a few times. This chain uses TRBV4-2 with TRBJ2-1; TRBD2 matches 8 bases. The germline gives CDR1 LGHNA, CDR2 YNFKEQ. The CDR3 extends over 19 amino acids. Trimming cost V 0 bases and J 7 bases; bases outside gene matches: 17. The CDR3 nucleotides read TGTGCCAGCAGCCAAGATTTGGTGTTTGGGAGCGGGAGCACAAATGAGCAGTTCTTC. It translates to CASSQDLVFGSGSTNEQFF.

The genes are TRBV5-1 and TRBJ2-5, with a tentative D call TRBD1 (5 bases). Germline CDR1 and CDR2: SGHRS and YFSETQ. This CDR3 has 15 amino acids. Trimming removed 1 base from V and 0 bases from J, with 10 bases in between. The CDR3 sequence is CASSLSLGDQETQYF. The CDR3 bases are TGCGCCAGCAGCTTGAGTCTAGGGGACCAAGAGACCCAGTACTTC.

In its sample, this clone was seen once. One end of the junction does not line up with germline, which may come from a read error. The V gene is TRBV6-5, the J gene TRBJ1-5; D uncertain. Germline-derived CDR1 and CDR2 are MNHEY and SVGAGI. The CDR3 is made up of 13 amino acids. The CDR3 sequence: CATSRQVNQPQHF. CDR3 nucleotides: TGTGCCACCAGTAGGCAGGTCAATCAGCCCCAGCATTTT.

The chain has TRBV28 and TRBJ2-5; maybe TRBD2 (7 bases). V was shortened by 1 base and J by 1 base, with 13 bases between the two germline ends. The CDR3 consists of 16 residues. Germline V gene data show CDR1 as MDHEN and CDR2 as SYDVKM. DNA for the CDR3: TGTGCCAGCAGTTTATTGCGGGGGCCGATCCAAGAGACCCAGTACTTC. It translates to CASSLLRGPIQETQYF.

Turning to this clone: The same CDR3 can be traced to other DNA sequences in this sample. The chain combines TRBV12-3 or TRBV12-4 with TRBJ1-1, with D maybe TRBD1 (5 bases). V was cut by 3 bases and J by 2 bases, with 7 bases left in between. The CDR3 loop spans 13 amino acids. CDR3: CASSFQGNTEAFF. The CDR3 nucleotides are TGTGCCAGCAGTTTTCAGGGTAACACTGAAGCTTTCTTT.

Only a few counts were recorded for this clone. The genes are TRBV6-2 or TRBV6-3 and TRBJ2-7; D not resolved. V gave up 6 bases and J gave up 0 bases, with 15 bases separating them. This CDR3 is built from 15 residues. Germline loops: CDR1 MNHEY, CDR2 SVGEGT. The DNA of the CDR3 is TGTGCCAGCAGCCGCATCAGGCTGAGCTCCTACGAGCAGTACTTC. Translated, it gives CASSRIRLSSYEQYF.

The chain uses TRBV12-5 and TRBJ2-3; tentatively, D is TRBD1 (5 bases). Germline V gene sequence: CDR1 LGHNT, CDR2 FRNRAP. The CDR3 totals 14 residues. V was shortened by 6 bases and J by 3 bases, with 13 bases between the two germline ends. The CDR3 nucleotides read TGTGCTAGTGGCCGGCAGGGCGTAACAGATACGCAGTATTTT. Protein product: CASGRQGVTDTQYF. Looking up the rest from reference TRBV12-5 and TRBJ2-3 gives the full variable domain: DARVTQTPRHKVTEMGQEVTMRCQPILGHNTVFWYRQTMMQGLELLAYFRNRAPLDDSGMPKDRFSAEMPDATLATLKIQPSEPRDSAVYFCASGRQGVTDTQYFGPGTRLTVL.

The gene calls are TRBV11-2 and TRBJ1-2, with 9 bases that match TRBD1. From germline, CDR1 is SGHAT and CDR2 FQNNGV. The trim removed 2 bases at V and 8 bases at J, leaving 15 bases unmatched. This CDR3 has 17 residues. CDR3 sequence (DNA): TGTGCCAGCAGCTTACACCGGGACAGGGATGCTGGGGGCGGCTACACCTTC. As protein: CASSLHRDRDAGGGYTF.

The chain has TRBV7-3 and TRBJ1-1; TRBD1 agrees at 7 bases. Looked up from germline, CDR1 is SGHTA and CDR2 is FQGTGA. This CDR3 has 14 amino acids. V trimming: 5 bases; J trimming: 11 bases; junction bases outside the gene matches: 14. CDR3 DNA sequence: TGTGCCAGCAGCAGGACCGGGACAGACAACGATGCTTTCTTT. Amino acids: CASSRTGTDNDAFF.

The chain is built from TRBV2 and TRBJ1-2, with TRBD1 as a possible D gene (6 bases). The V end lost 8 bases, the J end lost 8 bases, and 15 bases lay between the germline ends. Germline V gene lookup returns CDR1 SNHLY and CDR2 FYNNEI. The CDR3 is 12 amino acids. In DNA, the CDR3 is TGTGCCAGCTCAGCAGGGGCCGTGGGCTACACCTTC. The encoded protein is CASSAGAVGYTF. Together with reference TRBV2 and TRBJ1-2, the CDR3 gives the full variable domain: EPEVTQTPSHQVTQMGQEVILRCVPISNHLYFYWYRQILGQKVEFLVSFYNNEISEKSEIFDDQFSVERPDGSNFTLKIRSTKLEDSAMYFCASSAGAVGYTFGSGTRLTVV.

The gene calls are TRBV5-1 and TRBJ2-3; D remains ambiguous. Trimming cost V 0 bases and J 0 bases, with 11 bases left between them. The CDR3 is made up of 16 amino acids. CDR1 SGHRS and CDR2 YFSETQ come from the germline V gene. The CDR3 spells CASSLDFPTSTDTQYF. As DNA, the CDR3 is TGCGCCAGCAGCTTGGACTTCCCAACTAGCACAGATACGCAGTATTTT.

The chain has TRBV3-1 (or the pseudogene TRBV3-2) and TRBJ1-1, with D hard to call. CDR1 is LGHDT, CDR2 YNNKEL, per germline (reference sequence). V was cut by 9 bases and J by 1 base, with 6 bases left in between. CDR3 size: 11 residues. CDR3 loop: CASSQNTEAFF. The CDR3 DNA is TGTGCCAGTTCCCAGAACACTGAAGCTTTCTTT.

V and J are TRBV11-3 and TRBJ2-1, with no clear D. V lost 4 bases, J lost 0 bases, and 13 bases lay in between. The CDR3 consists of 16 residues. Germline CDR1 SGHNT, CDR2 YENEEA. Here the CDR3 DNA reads TGTGCCAGCAGCTCCCGTAGTGGCGGCTCCTACAATGAGCAGTTCTTC. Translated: CASSSRSGGSYNEQFF. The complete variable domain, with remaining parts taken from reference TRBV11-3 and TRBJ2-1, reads EAGVVQSPRYKIIEKKQPVAFWCNPISGHNTLYWYLQNLGQGPELLIRYENEEAVDDSQLPKDRFSAERLKGVDSTLKIQPAELGDSAVYLCASSSRSGGSYNEQFFGPGTRLTVL.